This is a list of T cell receptor beta chains from one sample in a study of identical twins. One entry per CDR3 protein results from TCRdb running MiXCR on the 5' RACE reads. The sample yields 520,000 or so distinct CDR3 sequences, around 20% seen once. These same records also appear under a second study, on T cells expressing NK-cell markers.

Input material: CD4+ T cells sorted from blood. Receptors were obtained from a young woman in good health. The CDR3 runs from the conserved cysteine through the conserved F or W. The order of the fields is J gene, clone size, D gene, V gene, CDR3 DNA, CDR3 protein. The D gene is left open where the match is weak. For some rows the clone size is stated as once, few or many, or as a class when expanded; others skip it.

TRBJ2-7 few TRBD2 TRBV12-3/TRBV12-4 TGTGCCAGCAGCCTGGCCCGGGCTGGGACTAGCGGGGATACCTACGAGCAGTACTTC CASSLARAGTSGDTYEQYF
TRBJ1-4 . TRBD1 TRBV5-1 TGCGCCAGCAGCCCCGGGACAGGGGGCGAGGGGGCTGAAAAACTGTTTTTT CASSPGTGGEGAEKLFF
TRBJ2-7 few TRBD2 TRBV5-5 TGTGCCAGCAGCTCGGGACTAGCGGTCTCCTACGAGCAGTACTTC CASSSGLAVSYEQYF
TRBJ1-5 many . TRBV7-9 TGTGCCAGCAGCTTAGTGGGGGAAGGTGGCCAGCATTTT CASSLVGEGGQHF
TRBJ1-1 . TRBD1 TRBV7-9 TGTGCCAGCAGCCCTACGACAGGGGCGAGCACTGAAGCTTTCTTT CASSPTTGASTEAFF
TRBJ2-7 . . TRBV5-1 TGCGCCAGCAGCCCCATGGACAACTACGAGCAGTACTTC CASSPMDNYEQYF
TRBJ2-3 . . TRBV19 TGTGCCAGTAGTACCTCCATGGGGACGGCTAAGGATACGCAGTATTTT CASSTSMGTAKDTQYF
TRBJ1-1 . . TRBV29-1 TGCAGCGTTGATTTCCCTGAAGCTTTCTTT CSVDFPEAFF
TRBJ1-5 few . TRBV10-3 TGTGCCTCAGCGGATTTCGGCAATCAGCCCCAGCATTTT CASADFGNQPQHF
TRBJ1-4 few TRBD1 TRBV4-1 TGCGCCAGCAGCCTCGGGCTGACCGGGACAGGGTATGAAAAACTGTTTTTT CASSLGLTGTGYEKLFF
TRBJ1-2 few . TRBV20-1 TGCAGTGCTAGAGCGGGCCTAACGGGTGGCTACACCTTC CSARAGLTGGYTF
TRBJ2-1 . . TRBV7-8 TGTGCCAGCAGCTATGGGGGGCACTACAATGAGCAGTTCTTC CASSYGGHYNEQFF
TRBJ2-7 . TRBD1 TRBV20-1 TGCAGTGCTAGAGATCAAATTGAGGGGACAGGGGTGGTCGAGCAGTACTTC CSARDQIEGTGVVEQYF
TRBJ2-3 . TRBD2 TRBV6-1 TGTGCCAGCAGACCCCGTGGAGCGGGGGTCACAGATACGCAGTATTTT CASRPRGAGVTDTQYF
TRBJ1-1 once . TRBV2 TGTGCCAGCAGGTCCGGACGGAGAGGACATGAAGCTTTCTTT CASRSGRRGHEAFF
TRBJ2-1 few TRBD2 TRBV5-1 TGCGCCAGCAGCTTGGGAGCCACGGGACTAGAAAGGCGGTCCTACAATGAGCAGTTCTTC CASSLGATGLERRSYNEQFF
TRBJ2-7 few . TRBV20-1 TGCAGTGGGCGTGTCGGGGGTATCGACGAGCAGTACTTC CSGRVGGIDEQYF
TRBJ1-1 . . TRBV24-1 TGTGCCACCAGTGATTCCGGGACTGAAGCTTTCTTT CATSDSGTEAFF
TRBJ1-2 . . TRBV9 TGTGCCAGCAGCGTAGCGAGCGGCCCTAACTATGGCTACACCTTC CASSVASGPNYGYTF
TRBJ2-5 many . TRBV6-1 TGTGCCAGCAGTCCGCCACAGCGAGAGACCCAGTACTTC CASSPPQRETQYF
TRBJ2-6 few TRBD2 TRBV3-1 TGTGCCAGCAGCCAAGACGGAGGGAGGGCTTCGTCTGGGGCCAACGTCCTGACTTTC CASSQDGGRASSGANVLTF
TRBJ2-2 many TRBD2 TRBV12-3/TRBV12-4 TGTGCCAGCAGCGCGGGAGGTACCGGGGAGCTGTTTTTT CASSAGGTGELFF
TRBJ1-1 . . TRBV12-3/TRBV12-4 TGTGCCAGCAGACTCAGGGAGAACACTGAAGCTTTCTTT CASRLRENTEAFF
TRBJ1-1 . . TRBV5-1 TGCGCCAGCAGCCTAGGGGACTGGAACACTGAAGCTTTCTTT CASSLGDWNTEAFF
TRBJ2-1 . TRBD1 TRBV12-3/TRBV12-4 TGTGCCAGCAGTTACCAGGGGGCCTCCTACAATGAGCAGTTCTTC CASSYQGASYNEQFF
TRBJ1-1 . . TRBV12-3/TRBV12-4 TGTGCCAGCAGTTTATTTGGAGGGAACACTGAAGCTTTCTTT CASSLFGGNTEAFF
TRBJ2-7 . . TRBV7-9 TGTGCCAGCAGCTGGAGCGGGACAGGATATCCCTACGAGCAGTACTTC CASSWSGTGYPYEQYF
TRBJ1-4 . TRBD1 TRBV12-3/TRBV12-4 TGTGCCAGCGAGTACAGGGGTCGGGAAAAACTGTTTTTT CASEYRGREKLFF
TRBJ2-7 . . TRBV12-3/TRBV12-4 TGTGCCAGCAGTTTCTCCAATTTCCCGAGAAACGAGCAGTACTTC CASSFSNFPRNEQYF
TRBJ2-3 . . TRBV9 TGTGCCAGCAGCGTAAACGGGATTTGGGGTACGCAGTATTTT CASSVNGIWGTQYF
TRBJ1-1 few . TRBV20-1 TGCAGTGCTCCAGGTCGTACTGAAGCTTTCTTT CSAPGRTEAFF
TRBJ1-1 few TRBD1 TRBV5-1 TGCGCCAGCGGCCGGGACAGGGTAAACACTGAAGCTTTCTTT CASGRDRVNTEAFF
TRBJ2-7 . . TRBV9 TGTGCCAGCAGCGCCCGGCAGGGGACCAACCTCTACGAGCAGTACTTC CASSARQGTNLYEQYF
TRBJ2-2 many . TRBV7-2 TGTGCCAGCAGCCTTATCGCGACTTTCACCGGGGAGCTGTTTTTT CASSLIATFTGELFF
TRBJ2-3 . TRBD1 TRBV9 TGTGCCAGCAGCTCAAGACAGGGGTACACAGATACGCAGTATTTT CASSSRQGYTDTQYF
TRBJ2-5 many . TRBV12-3/TRBV12-4 TGTGCCAGCAGTTTCGGGGAGACCCAGTACTTC CASSFGETQYF
TRBJ1-1 . . TRBV20-1 TGCAGCCATGACCCGGCAGACACTGAAGCTTTCTTT CSHDPADTEAFF
TRBJ2-3 . TRBD2 TRBV20-1 TGCAGTGCTAGTGGCCCCGGGGGGGGCACAGATACGCAGTATTTT CSASGPGGGTDTQYF
TRBJ1-1 . . TRBV7-3 TGTGCCAGCAGCTTGTCAGGCAGTTACACTGAAGCTTTCTTT CASSLSGSYTEAFF
TRBJ2-5 few TRBD2 TRBV20-1 TGCAGTGCTAGAGATCCTAGCGGGAGCGGAGAGACCCAGTACTTC CSARDPSGSGETQYF
TRBJ2-1 few TRBD2 TRBV29-1 TGCAGCGTCGGTATGGCGGGGGGGCCCGGGGCTCTAGGGCAGTTCTTC CSVGMAGGPGALGQFF